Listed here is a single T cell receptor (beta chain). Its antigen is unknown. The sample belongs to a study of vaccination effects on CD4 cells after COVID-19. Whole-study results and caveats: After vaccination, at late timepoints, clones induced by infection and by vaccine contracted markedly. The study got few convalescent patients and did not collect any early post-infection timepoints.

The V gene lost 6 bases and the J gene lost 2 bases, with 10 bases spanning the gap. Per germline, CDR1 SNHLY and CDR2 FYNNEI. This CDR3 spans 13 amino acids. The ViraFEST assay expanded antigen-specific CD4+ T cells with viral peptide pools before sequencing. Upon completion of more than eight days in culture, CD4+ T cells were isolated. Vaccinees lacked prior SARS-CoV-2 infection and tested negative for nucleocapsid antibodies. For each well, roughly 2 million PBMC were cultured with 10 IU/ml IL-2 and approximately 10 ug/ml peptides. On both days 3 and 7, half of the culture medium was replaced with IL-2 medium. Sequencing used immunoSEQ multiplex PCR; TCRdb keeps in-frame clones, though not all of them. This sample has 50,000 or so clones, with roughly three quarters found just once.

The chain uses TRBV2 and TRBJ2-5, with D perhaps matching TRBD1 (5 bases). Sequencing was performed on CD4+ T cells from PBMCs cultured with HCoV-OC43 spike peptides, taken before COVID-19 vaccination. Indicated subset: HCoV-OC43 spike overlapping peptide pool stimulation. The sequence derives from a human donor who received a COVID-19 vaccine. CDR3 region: CASRDTTQETQYF. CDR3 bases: TGTGCCAGCAGGGACACGACACAAGAGACCCAGTACTTC.